The source of this T cell receptor beta chain is a study of type 1 and type 2 diabetes patients. This clonotype came up a few times. Deletions cut 6 bases from V and 1 base from J, with 10 bases between. The CDR3 is 14 amino acids. Germline V gene lookup returns CDR1 MGHDK and CDR2 SYGVNS. The PCR template was genomic DNA. Multiplex PCR with 30 forward and 13 reverse primers amplified the TCR beta CDR3. One entry per CDR3 protein results from TCRdb running MiXCR on the multiplex PCR reads. The data hold 250,000 or so distinct CDR3 sequences, with approximately 45% observed a single time. All diabetic donors were classified as either type 1 or type 2 diabetes. No donor had another autoimmune disease or recent infection within four weeks. Peripheral blood, roughly 9.1 milliliters per participant, was collected.

The source of this sequence is a man between 18 and 35 years old with type 2 diabetes. The chain has TRBV25-1 and TRBJ1-5, with D tentatively TRBD1 (5 bases). Source material: peripheral blood mononuclear cells (PBMCs). CDR3 DNA sequence: TGTGCCAGCAGGGACGGGGGAAGCAATCAGCCCCAGCATTTT. Translated, it gives CASRDGGSNQPQHF.